This T cell receptor beta chain was recorded in a study of T cells in Graves' hyperthyroidism and ophthalmopathy. The TCR beta CDR3 regions underwent amplification using RNA transcripts as the source. First-round RT-PCR with HTBI primers amplified the TCR CDR3 region. TCRdb independently ran MiXCR on the multiplex PCR reads; one entry per CDR3 protein. In the table there are hundreds of thousands of distinct CDR3 sequences, roughly 45% of which are singletons. Trimming took 5 bases from V and 0 from J, leaving 14 bases between them. The CDR3 spans 16 residues. CDR1 and CDR2 (germline): SEHNR, FQNEAQ (reference sequence).

This receptor was identified in an adult man with Graves' disease, either hyperthyroidism or ophthalmopathy (not recorded which). The chain recombines TRBV7-9 with TRBJ1-3; possible D gene TRBD1, 6 bases. Sample: peripheral blood or thyroid tissue (not recorded which). CDR3 amino acids: CASSVQQGNSGNTIYF. DNA for the CDR3: TGTGCCAGCAGCGTACAACAGGGAAACTCTGGAAACACCATATATTTT.